These 7 T cell receptor beta chains were sequenced from one sample in a study of cytomegalovirus exposure and HLA in healthy donors. Primers: 60 Vbeta forward and 13 Jbeta reverse. The protocol was immunoSEQ multiplex PCR, while the TCRdb copy is restricted to in-frame clones and leaves out a portion. The sample includes about 200,000 clones, 55% to 75% seen only once; the top ten take approximately 2.5%. What was sequenced was PBMCs. The receptors were sampled from a middle-aged man in good health and CMV-seropositive.

The genes are TRBV9 and TRBJ1-1; no reliable D call. The CDR3 runs to 16 residues. The V and J ends lost 4 bases and 0 bases respectively, with 16 bases between them. Looked up from germline, CDR1 is SGDLS and CDR2 is YYNGEE. CDR3 protein: CASSPLGGGLNTEAFF. DNA of the CDR3: TGTGCCAGCAGCCCCCTGGGAGGAGGACTGAACACTGAAGCTTTCTTT.

The chain carries TRBV18 and TRBJ2-5, with TRBD2 matching over 8 bases. This CDR3 comprises 14 residues. In germline, CDR1 is KGHSH, CDR2 LQKENI. V dropped 3 bases and J dropped 7; count of bases not matched to a gene: 7. CDR3 sequence reads: CASSPGQSGGTQYF. The CDR3 nucleotides read TGTGCCAGCTCACCCGGACAAAGCGGGGGGACCCAGTACTTC.

This chain links TRBV6-6 with TRBJ1-5, with D tentatively TRBD1 (6 bases). This CDR3 is built from 15 residues. Trimming cost V 5 bases and J 0 bases, with 11 bases left between them. Looked up from germline, CDR1 is MNHNY and CDR2 is SVGAGI (reference sequence). The CDR3 nucleotides are TGTGCCAGCAGTCACGGGACACTTAGCAATCAGCCCCAGCATTTT. It is translated as CASSHGTLSNQPQHF.

This clone has only one observation. The chain is built from TRBV6-5 and TRBJ1-5; TRBD1 is a possible D gene (5 bases). The CDR3 extends over 14 amino acids. V dropped 5 bases and J dropped 11 bases, with 19 bases sitting between them. Germline V gene sequence: CDR1 MNHEY, CDR2 SVGAGI. CDR3 in amino acids: CASSPLQVDVAQHF. CDR3 sequence (DNA): TGTGCCAGCAGTCCCCTACAGGTTGACGTAGCCCAGCATTTT.

This clone turned up a few times. The rearrangement joins TRBV5-1 to TRBJ1-2, with unresolved D. The germline gives CDR1 SGHRS, CDR2 YFSETQ. The CDR3 runs to 15 residues. The germline V and J ends were trimmed by 0 bases and 4 bases, with 13 bases remaining between them. The CDR3 protein is CASSLAGQAGYGYTF. CDR3 in DNA: TGCGCCAGCAGCTTGGCTGGTCAAGCCGGCTATGGCTACACCTTC.

This chain joins TRBV5-4 and TRBJ1-3; 9 bases line up with TRBD1. Germline V gene sequence: CDR1 SGHNT, CDR2 YYREEE (reference sequence). Unmatched junction bases numbered 4, after V lost 0 bases and J lost 3 bases. This CDR3 has 16 residues. The CDR3 DNA follows: TGTGCCAGCAGCTTGGCCGGGACAGGGTATGGAAACACCATATATTTT. Its protein is CASSLAGTGYGNTIYF.

V and J are TRBV4-3 and TRBJ1-5, with TRBD1 matching over 7 bases. This CDR3 is 15 amino acids long. Trimming cost V 4 bases and J 7 bases; bases outside gene matches: 10. The germline V gene has CDR1 LGHNA and CDR2 YSLEER. The CDR3 region has the DNA TGCGCCAGCAGCCTCGGGCAGGGGGAAAGACAGCCCCAGCATTTT. Translating gives CASSLGQGERQPQHF.